A selection of T cell receptor beta chains follows, all from one sample in a study of CD8 T cells in Susac syndrome. From the immunoSEQ multiplex PCR reads, TCRdb called clonotypes with MiXCR, one entry per CDR3 protein. The table records around 110,000 distinct CDR3 sequences, approximately 93% of them present only once. Material for sequencing was CD8+ T cells from PBMCs. The receptor set was obtained from a human donor with Susac syndrome. Each CDR3 is given with its conserved first and last residue.

J gene: TRBJ1-2; V gene: TRBV20-1; CDR3 protein: CSADPGHNYGYTF
J gene: TRBJ1-6; V gene: TRBV15; CDR3 protein: CATTPLGGPLHF
J gene: TRBJ1-4; V gene: TRBV6-5; CDR3 protein: CASSYGGQGHEKLFF
J gene: TRBJ2-7; V gene: TRBV7-8; CDR3 protein: CASSPDGNSYEQYF
J gene: TRBJ2-1; V gene: TRBV7-2; CDR3 protein: CASSLFAGYNEQFF
J gene: TRBJ1-2; V gene: TRBV12-3/TRBV12-4; CDR3 protein: CASRPRGHNNGYTF
J gene: TRBJ1-1; V gene: TRBV5-1; CDR3 protein: CASSEKWVGTEAFF
J gene: TRBJ2-3; V gene: TRBV6-1; CDR3 protein: CASSESRYPWGRHALTVHF
J gene: TRBJ2-1; V gene: TRBV7-6; CDR3 protein: CASSPWTSGGRGQFF
J gene: TRBJ2-3; V gene: TRBV7-9; CDR3 protein: CASSKTSDDTQYF
J gene: TRBJ1-1; V gene: TRBV10-3; CDR3 protein: CAISGQGMNTEAFF
J gene: TRBJ1-5; V gene: TRBV7-9; CDR3 protein: CASRRGEDQPQHF
J gene: TRBJ2-7; V gene: TRBV11-2; CDR3 protein: CASSPPGQGVHEQYF
J gene: TRBJ1-6; V gene: TRBV20-1; CDR3 protein: CSASASGGLSPLHF
J gene: TRBJ2-6; V gene: TRBV29-1; CDR3 protein: CSVEGTVGPGANVLTF
J gene: TRBJ2-7; V gene: TRBV27; CDR3 protein: CASSLSISYEQYF
J gene: TRBJ2-1; V gene: TRBV7-8; CDR3 protein: CASSRGLAGGSSYNEQFF
J gene: TRBJ1-6; V gene: TRBV9; CDR3 protein: CASSSGGDRNSPLHF
J gene: TRBJ2-1; V gene: TRBV6-1; CDR3 protein: CASSKVQGSEQFF
J gene: TRBJ2-2; V gene: TRBV9; CDR3 protein: CASTTSGGELFF
J gene: TRBJ2-7; V gene: TRBV20-1; CDR3 protein: CSARGRIVSYEQYF
J gene: TRBJ2-5; V gene: TRBV7-9; CDR3 protein: CASRQGAGDFQETQYF
J gene: TRBJ2-3; V gene: TRBV20-1; CDR3 protein: CSARDGERGTDTQYF
J gene: TRBJ2-1; V gene: TRBV19; CDR3 protein: CASTPPGAYNEQFF
J gene: TRBJ1-4; V gene: TRBV7-2; CDR3 protein: CASSLAEQLGEKLFF
J gene: TRBJ1-1; V gene: TRBV3-1; CDR3 protein: CASSHGQGRNTEAFF